A single sample gave rise to the 12 T cell receptor beta chains below, sequenced in a study of blood T cell repertoires in COVID-19. TCRdb's table, derived via immunoSEQ multiplex PCR, lists solely in-frame clones and lacks some. The sample holds more than 100,000 clones, over 75% seen once. The sample was peripheral blood. The receptors originated from a human donor in a cohort sampled during active COVID-19.

The chain is built from TRBV19 and TRBJ1-5; D may be TRBD1 (5 bases). V lost 3 bases, J lost 1 base, and 13 bases lay in between. The CDR3 covers 16 residues. Per the germline V gene, CDR1 is LNHDA and CDR2 is SQIVND (reference sequence). In DNA, the CDR3 is TGTGCCAGTAGTATGCGGGGGGGTGGGAGCAATCAGCCCCAGCATTTT. Translated, it gives CASSMRGGGSNQPQHF.

This chain links TRBV7-6 with TRBJ1-3; 8 bases fit TRBD1. Trimming at V came to 7 bases and at J to 0 bases, leaving 8 bases not matched to a gene. Germline assignment: CDR1 SGHVS and CDR2 FNYEAQ. There are 16 residues in the CDR3. The CDR3 is CASTLDRAYSGNTIYF. The CDR3, as DNA: TGTGCCAGCACCTTGGACAGGGCTTACTCTGGAAACACCATATATTTT.

The chain recombines TRBV28 with TRBJ2-5; 10 positions agree with TRBD2. From germline, CDR1 is MDHEN and CDR2 SYDVKM. CDR3 size: 17 residues. The ends lost 3 bases at V and 5 bases at J; junction bases unmatched: 12. CDR3 coding DNA: TGTGCCAGCAGTTTCTCGGGGCTAGCGGGGGTTTGGGAGACCCAGTACTTC. Translating it yields CASSFSGLAGVWETQYF.

The chain employs TRBV6-1 and TRBJ2-7, with D perhaps TRBD2 (5 bases). From germline, CDR1 is MNHNS and CDR2 SASEGT. This CDR3 region has 18 residues. V dropped 1 base and J dropped 4 bases, with 23 bases sitting between them. The CDR3 DNA is TGTGCCAGCAGTGAAGTTGGATGGCCGGACGGAGGACGGTACGAGCAGTACTTC. This codes for CASSEVGWPDGGRYEQYF.

CDR3 coding DNA: TGCGCCAGCAGCCAAGAAGGAGGAACTGGGGAGCTGTTTTTT. This encodes CASSQEGGTGELFF. This chain connects TRBV4-1 to TRBJ2-2; D is perhaps TRBD2 (5 bases). This CDR3 comprises 14 residues. Trimming took 0 bases from V and 8 from J, leaving 10 bases between them. In germline, CDR1 is MGHRA, CDR2 YSYEKL.

This clone was seen only once. This rearrangement joins TRBV9 to TRBJ2-1; 12 positions agree with TRBD2. The V gene's germline CDR1 is SGDLS and CDR2 YYNGEE. CDR3 length: 15 residues. V was pared by 0 bases and J by 13 bases, with 8 bases of the junction left unmatched. As DNA, the CDR3 is TGTGCCAGCAGCGTAGCGGCTAGCGGGGGGGCCGGACAGTTCTTC. It codes for CASSVAASGGAGQFF.

CDR3 nucleotides: TGTGCCAGCAGCCAATTGACTAGCGGGAGGGCTTTTGTTACCGGGGAGCTGTTTTTT. Its protein product is CASSQLTSGRAFVTGELFF. The chain links TRBV3-1 (or the pseudogene TRBV3-2) to TRBJ2-2; 14 bases line up with TRBD2. Germline CDR1 reads LGHDT; CDR2 reads YNNKEL (reference sequence). The length of the CDR3 is 19 residues. Unmatched junction bases numbered 10, after V lost 2 bases and J lost 5 bases.

J is TRBJ1-2 and V is TRBV24-1; 7 positions agree with TRBD1. The ends lost 9 bases at V and 6 bases at J; junction bases unmatched: 12. Germline-derived CDR1 and CDR2 are KGHDR and SFDVKD. This CDR3 contains 14 residues. The CDR3 protein is CATGSDRAMDGYTF. The DNA for the CDR3 is TGTGCCACCGGAAGCGACAGGGCTATGGATGGCTACACCTTC.

V and J are TRBV28 and TRBJ1-2; D uncertain. Between the trimmed V and J ends, which lost 6 bases and 1 base, there was a span of 9 bases. CDR1 is MDHEN and CDR2 is SYDVKM in the germline V gene. This CDR3 is built from 13 residues. The CDR3 bases are TGTGCCAGCAGGTTGAGTCTTAACTATGGCTACACCTTC. This gives the protein CASRLSLNYGYTF.

The chain joins TRBV6-1 to TRBJ2-1; 13 nucleotides line up with TRBD2. J was trimmed by 7 bases and V by 4 bases; bases with no gene match: 7. CDR3 length equals 16 residues. Germline CDR1 MNHNS, CDR2 SASEGT. As DNA, the CDR3 is TGTGCCAGCAGTGGCGAAATGGGACTAGCGGGGAATGAGCAGTTCTTC. Translated: CASSGEMGLAGNEQFF.

J is TRBJ1-1 and V is TRBV6-5; D is unresolved. The CDR3 sequence is 13 residues long. Germline lookup yields CDR1 MNHEY and CDR2 SVGAGI. Trimming removed 6 bases from V and 1 base from J, with 9 bases in between. CDR3 DNA sequence: TGTGCCAGCAGCCCAAGAGCGAACACTGAAGCTTTCTTT. Residues: CASSPRANTEAFF.

The gene calls are TRBV27 and TRBJ2-7; D gene ambiguous. The germline gives CDR1 MNHEY, CDR2 SMNVEV (reference sequence). The CDR3 contains 14 residues. Trimming shortened V by 5 bases and J by 2 bases, and 13 bases separated the two germline ends. CDR3 sequence: CASSLYRAPYEQYF. CDR3 coding DNA: TGTGCCAGCAGTCTCTACAGAGCCCCCTACGAGCAGTACTTC.